These T cell receptor beta chains were read from a single sample in a study of T cell responses to AZD1222 COVID-19 vaccine. Assay used: immunoSEQ multiplex PCR; TCRdb lists only in-frame clones, some missing. The sample yields some 120,000 clones, around 87% seen once. The sample consisted of peripheral blood, taken on day 0 of AZD1222 vaccination. The receptors originated from an adult in good health. Each CDR3 is given with its conserved first and last residue. D genes are given only for firm matches. Clone size is given for some rows only: seen once, a few or many times, or a class if the clone is expanded.

>TRBJ1-2|.|.|TRBV7-2
TGTGCCAGCAGCCTTACGGGTCTCGACTATGGCTACACCTTC
CASSLTGLDYGYTF
>TRBJ1-1|once|TRBD1|TRBV3-1/TRBV3-2
TGTGCCAGCAGCCAAGGACAGGGGGCCGGGACTGAAGCTTTCTTT
CASSQGQGAGTEAFF
>TRBJ1-4|once|TRBD1|TRBV2
TGTGCCAGCAATCGGGACAGGGACGAAAAACTGTTTTTT
CASNRDRDEKLFF
>TRBJ1-3|.|.|TRBV5-6
TGTGCCAGCAGCTTGTGGGCCTTCTCTGGAAACACCATATATTTT
CASSLWAFSGNTIYF
>TRBJ1-4|.|.|TRBV19
TGTGCCAGTAACGGGGAGGGTGGCGAAAAACTGTTTTTT
CASNGEGGEKLFF
>TRBJ2-7|.|.|TRBV2
TGTGCCAAGGCAGGAGGGGGGTCTGACGAGCAGTACTTC
CAKAGGGSDEQYF
>TRBJ2-7|.|.|TRBV7-8
TGTGCCAGCAGCTTAGCCCACAGAGCCCCCGAGCAGTACTTC
CASSLAHRAPEQYF
>TRBJ1-2|.|.|TRBV2
TGTGCCAGCAGTGAGGAACGGGTCCAGAACTATGGCTACACCTTC
CASSEERVQNYGYTF
>TRBJ1-3|.|TRBD1|TRBV15
TGTGCCACCAGCAGAGATCCTGACAGGGGAAATCCTGGAAACACCATATATTTT
CATSRDPDRGNPGNTIYF
>TRBJ1-2|.|.|TRBV6-2/TRBV6-3
TGTGCCAGCACCCCAGGGTGGGGCGGCTACACCTTC
CASTPGWGGYTF
>TRBJ1-1|.|.|TRBV3-1/TRBV3-2
TGTGCCAGCAGCGCTAGGGGGAACACTGAAGCTTTCTTT
CASSARGNTEAFF
>TRBJ2-3|.|TRBD2|TRBV11-3
TGTGCCAGCAGCTCAAGCGGGGGGGCTTCCGGTACGCAGTATTTT
CASSSSGGASGTQYF
>TRBJ1-2|.|TRBD1|TRBV6-5
TGTGCCAGCGCAACCCGGGACAGGAACTATGGCTACACCTTC
CASATRDRNYGYTF
>TRBJ2-2|.|.|TRBV3-1/TRBV3-2
TGTGCCAGCAGCCCCCTGGACGCGGGCACCGGGGAGCTGTTTTTT
CASSPLDAGTGELFF
>TRBJ2-7|once|.|TRBV11-2
TGTGCCAGCAGCCCACATGGGGGCCCCTACGAGCAGTACTTC
CASSPHGGPYEQYF
>TRBJ1-1|.|.|TRBV3-1/TRBV3-2
TGTGCCAGCAGCCTCACTTGGCGGGCGAACACTGAAGCTTTCTTT
CASSLTWRANTEAFF
>TRBJ1-3|once|.|TRBV14
TGTGCCAGCAGCCAAGTTCTAGGATTCTCTGGAAACACCATATATTTT
CASSQVLGFSGNTIYF
>TRBJ1-5|.|TRBD1|TRBV5-1
TGCGCCAGCAGCTTGACAGGGGGCAATCAGCCCCAGCATTTT
CASSLTGGNQPQHF
>TRBJ2-1|.|.|TRBV18
TGTGCCAGCTCACCGGCAACCAATGAGCAGTTCTTC
CASSPATNEQFF
>TRBJ1-3|.|.|TRBV18
TGTGCCAGCTCACCAAGATCCCGTACAAAGGACATTGTCTCTGGAAACACCATATATTTT
CASSPRSRTKDIVSGNTIYF
>TRBJ2-7|.|TRBD1|TRBV2
TGTGCCAGCAGTGTTACGGTAGGGGGCAACCGAGCCTACGAGCAGTACTTC
CASSVTVGGNRAYEQYF
>TRBJ1-2|.|.|TRBV5-1
TGCGCCAGCAGCTTGGGAAGGGCGGAAAGCTATGGCTACACCTTC
CASSLGRAESYGYTF
>TRBJ2-1|.|TRBD1|TRBV9
TGTGCCAGCAGCGTAGTGCAACAGGGGCCTTACAATGAGCAGTTCTTC
CASSVVQQGPYNEQFF
>TRBJ2-7|.|.|TRBV5-6
TGTGCCAGCAGCTTGGTGGGTCCTGGCTACGAGCAGTACTTC
CASSLVGPGYEQYF
>TRBJ2-5|.|TRBD1|TRBV5-1
TGCGCCAGCAGCTCCCTAGGACAGGGATGGGAGACCCAGTACTTC
CASSSLGQGWETQYF
>TRBJ1-1|once|.|TRBV27
TGTGCCAGCAGTTTGGGGGGGCGAAACACTGAAGCTTTCTTT
CASSLGGRNTEAFF
>TRBJ1-1|.|.|TRBV5-4
TGTGCCAGCAGCTTTGGTCTCGATCTGAACACTGAAGCTTTCTTT
CASSFGLDLNTEAFF
>TRBJ1-2|.|.|TRBV2
TGTGCCAGCAGTCAATCCCTTCGTGGCTACACCTTC
CASSQSLRGYTF
>TRBJ2-7|.|TRBD2|TRBV5-1
TGCGCCAGCGGCCCCGGGACTAGCGTATTTTACGAGCAGTACTTC
CASGPGTSVFYEQYF
>TRBJ1-2|.|.|TRBV7-2
TGTGCCAGCAGCTTAGCCGGGGTCGTTCGCTCCGGCTACACCTTC
CASSLAGVVRSGYTF
>TRBJ2-5|.|.|TRBV3-1/TRBV3-2
TGTGCCAGCAGCCTCCATGAATTTCACTTC
CASSLHEFHF
>TRBJ2-2|.|.|TRBV3-1/TRBV3-2
TGTGCCAGCAGCCAAGATGGACAGAACACCGGGGAGCTGTTTTTT
CASSQDGQNTGELFF
>TRBJ1-1|.|.|TRBV5-1
TGCGCCAGCAGCTCCGTCACGGGGGTAACTGAAGCTTTCTTT
CASSSVTGVTEAFF
>TRBJ1-6|.|.|TRBV5-5
TGTGCCAGCAGCTTGGTGTCAACAGGTAGTGGCGGTTCACCCCTCCACTTT
CASSLVSTGSGGSPLHF
>TRBJ2-7|.|TRBD2|TRBV5-5
TGTGCCAGCAGCTTGGCGGCGGGGGGCACCTACGAGCAGTACTTC
CASSLAAGGTYEQYF
>TRBJ2-5|.|.|TRBV27
TGTGCCAGCAGCCCCGGGGGCCTTCAAGAGACCCAGTACTTC
CASSPGGLQETQYF
>TRBJ2-4|many|TRBD1|TRBV7-9
TGTGCCAGCAGCCTGCTAGGGGGACAGGAGGACATTCAGTACTTC
CASSLLGGQEDIQYF